The 11 T cell receptor beta chains below all came from one sample that was sequenced in a study of blood T cell repertoires in COVID-19. The data were produced by immunoSEQ multiplex PCR, yet TCRdb's version contains in-frame clones alone and is incomplete. Of around 390,000 clones in the sample, around nine tenths are singletons; the top ten hold approximately 9.3%. Sequencing used PBMCs or T cells enriched from blood (not recorded which). These TCRs come from a woman aged 45-65 years who had recovered from COVID-19.

A single count supports this clone. The rearrangement joins TRBV24-1 to TRBJ2-1; no reliable D call. CDR1 KGHDR and CDR2 SFDVKD come from the germline V gene. The CDR3 length is 12 residues. V was clipped by 3 bases and J by 14 bases, with 13 bases between them. The DNA of the CDR3 is TGTGCCACCAGTGATCAGGATACATCCGAGTTCTTC. Amino acid sequence: CATSDQDTSEFF.

This chain's CDR3 is CASRTATGGGNQPQHF. Here the CDR3 DNA reads TGTGCCAGTAGGACCGCGACAGGGGGTGGAAATCAGCCCCAGCATTTT. The J gene is TRBJ1-5, the V gene TRBV19; TRBD1 matches at 9 bases. The trim removed 6 bases at V and 4 bases at J, leaving 10 bases unmatched. CDR3 length equals 16 residues. CDR1 and CDR2 (germline): LNHDA, SQIVND (reference sequence).

The V gene is TRBV7-9, the J gene TRBJ1-2, with 7 bases fitting TRBD1. Germline CDR1 reads SEHNR; CDR2 reads FQNEAQ (reference sequence). With V trimmed by 1 base and J by 8 bases, 10 bases remained unmatched. The CDR3 totals 15 residues. CDR3 sequence (DNA): TGTGCCAGCAGCTTAGAGGCTAGACAGGGAAAGGGCTACACCTTC. This codes for CASSLEARQGKGYTF. The whole variable domain, remainder taken from reference TRBV7-9 and TRBJ1-2, is DTGVSQNPRHKITKRGQNVTFRCDPISEHNRLYWYRQTLGQGPEFLTYFQNEAQLEKSRLLSDRFSAERPKGSFSTLEIQRTEQGDSAMYLCASSLEARQGKGYTFGSGTRLTVV.

A few counts support this clone. The CDR3 nucleotides are TGTGCCACCAGCAGAGACCCCCTCAGACAGATTCAAAATGAAAAACTGTTTTTT. Its translation: CATSRDPLRQIQNEKLFF. The gene calls are TRBV15 and TRBJ1-4, with D possibly being TRBD1 (5 bases). CDR1 LNHNV and CDR2 YYDKDF come from the germline V gene (reference sequence). V was shortened by 0 bases and J by 5 bases, with 19 bases between the two germline ends. CDR3 length: 18 amino acids.

V and J are TRBV9 and TRBJ1-2; D is unclear. This CDR3 is 15 amino acids long. Trimming removed 0 bases from V and 2 bases from J, with 11 bases in between. Germline V CDR1 and CDR2: SGDLS, YYNGEE. The CDR3 protein is CASSVGPGVNYGYTF. CDR3 coding DNA: TGTGCCAGCAGCGTAGGCCCCGGGGTCAACTATGGCTACACCTTC.

As concerns this clone: At the DNA level, this CDR3 is encoded by other sequences in the same sample as well. This sequence joins TRBV11-2 and TRBJ1-6; perhaps TRBD1 as D (6 bases). This CDR3 has 14 amino acids. CDR1 and CDR2 (germline): SGHAT, FQNNGV. The ends were cut back, 1 base at V and 7 bases at J, with 8 bases in the middle. CDR3 protein: CASSLGRGNSPLHF. For the CDR3, the DNA is TGTGCCAGCAGCTTAGGCAGGGGAAATTCACCCCTCCACTTT.

This chain uses TRBV12-5 with TRBJ2-5; D might be TRBD2 (6 bases). This CDR3 comprises 13 residues. Deletions cut 6 bases from V and 5 bases from J, with 13 bases between. Germline loops: CDR1 LGHNT, CDR2 FRNRAP. The CDR3: CASGRRGGETQYF. CDR3 in DNA: TGTGCTAGTGGAAGGAGGGGCGGGGAGACCCAGTACTTC.

About this clone: Likely a read error: the CDR3 ends without its conserved phenylalanine or tryptophan. The limits of the CDR3 on the DNA are not certain, so only TCRdb's listed CDR3 is given. The gene calls are TRBV6-4 and TRBJ1-2; TRBD1 is the table's D call and was not checked against the DNA. Germline CDR1 and CDR2: MRHNA and SNTAGT. The length of the CDR3 is 11 amino acids, counting both ends. CDR3 residues: CATTTGPRVLR.

The chain is built from TRBV5-1 and TRBJ2-7; D gene ambiguous. Germline CDR1 is SGHRS and CDR2 is YFSETQ. Trimming took off 0 bases at V and 5 bases at J, with 9 bases between the two ends. The CDR3 has 13 residues. The CDR3 DNA reads as TGCGCCAGCAGCTTGGGAGTGCGGAACGAGCAGTACTTC. It yields the protein CASSLGVRNEQYF.

The genes are TRBV11-2 and TRBJ2-3; unclear D gene. The germline V gene encodes CDR1 SGHAT and CDR2 FQNNGV. The CDR3 sequence is 17 residues long. The V end was cut by 0 bases, the J end by 0 bases, with 13 bases between. The CDR3 DNA reads as TGTGCCAGCAGCTTAGATGGTGGCGGAGCGAGCACAGATACGCAGTATTTT. The encoded protein is CASSLDGGGASTDTQYF.

The V gene is TRBV7-8, the J gene TRBJ1-2; maybe TRBD1 (5 bases). Deletions cut 1 base from V and 6 bases from J, with 15 bases between. In germline, CDR1 is SGHVS, CDR2 FQNEAQ. The CDR3 loop spans 15 amino acids. The CDR3 nucleotides are TGTGCCAGCAGCTTAGAGATGGGGCAGTCGAATGGCTACACCTTC. Its protein is CASSLEMGQSNGYTF.